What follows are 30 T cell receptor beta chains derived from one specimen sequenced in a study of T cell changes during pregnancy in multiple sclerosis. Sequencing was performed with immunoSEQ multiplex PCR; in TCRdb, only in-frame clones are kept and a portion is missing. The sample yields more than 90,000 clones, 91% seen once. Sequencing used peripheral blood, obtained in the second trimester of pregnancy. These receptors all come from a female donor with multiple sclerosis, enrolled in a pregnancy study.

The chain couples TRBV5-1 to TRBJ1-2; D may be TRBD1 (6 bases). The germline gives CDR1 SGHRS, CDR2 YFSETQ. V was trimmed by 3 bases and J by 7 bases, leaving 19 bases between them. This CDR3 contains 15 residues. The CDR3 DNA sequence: TGCGCCAGCAGCTCCCCCCGTGGGGGGGCCGCTGGCTACACCTTC. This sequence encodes CASSSPRGGAAGYTF.

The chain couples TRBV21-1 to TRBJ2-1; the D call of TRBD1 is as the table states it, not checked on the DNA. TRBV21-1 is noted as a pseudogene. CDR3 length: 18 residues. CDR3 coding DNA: TGTGCCACCTGTTTGGGGACAGGGGAAGGGATCCGGCGGGCTGAGCAGTTCTTC. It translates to CATCLGTGEGIRRAEQFF.

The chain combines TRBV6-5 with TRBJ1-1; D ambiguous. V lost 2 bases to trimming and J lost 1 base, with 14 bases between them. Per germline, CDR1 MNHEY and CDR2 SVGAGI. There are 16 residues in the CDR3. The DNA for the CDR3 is TGTGCCAGCAGTTACCAGTCGATCCGAGGGAACACTGAAGCTTTCTTT. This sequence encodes CASSYQSIRGNTEAFF.

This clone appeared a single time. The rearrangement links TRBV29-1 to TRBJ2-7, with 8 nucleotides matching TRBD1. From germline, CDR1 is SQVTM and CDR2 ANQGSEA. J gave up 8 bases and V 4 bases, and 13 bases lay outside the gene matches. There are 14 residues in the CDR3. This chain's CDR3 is CSVGLGQVRSKQYF. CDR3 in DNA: TGCAGCGTTGGGTTGGGACAGGTGCGTTCCAAGCAGTACTTC.

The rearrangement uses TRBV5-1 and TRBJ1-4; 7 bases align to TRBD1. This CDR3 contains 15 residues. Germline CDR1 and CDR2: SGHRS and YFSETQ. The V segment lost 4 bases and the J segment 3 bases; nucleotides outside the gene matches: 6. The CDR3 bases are TGCGCCAGCAGCCGCTGGGACAGCCCTAATGAAAAACTGTTTTTT. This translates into CASSRWDSPNEKLFF.

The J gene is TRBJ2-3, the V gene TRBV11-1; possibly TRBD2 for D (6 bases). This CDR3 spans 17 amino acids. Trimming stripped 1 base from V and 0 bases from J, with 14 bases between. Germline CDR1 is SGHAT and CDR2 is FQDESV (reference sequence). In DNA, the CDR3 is TGTGCCAGCAGCTTAGGGGGGACTTCCACTAGCACAGATACGCAGTATTTT. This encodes CASSLGGTSTSTDTQYF. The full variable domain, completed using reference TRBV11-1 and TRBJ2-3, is EAEVAQSPRYKITEKSQAVAFWCDPISGHATLYWYRQILGQGPELLVQFQDESVVDDSQLPKDRFSAERLKGVDSTLKIQPAELGDSAMYLCASSLGGTSTSTDTQYFGPGTRLTVL.

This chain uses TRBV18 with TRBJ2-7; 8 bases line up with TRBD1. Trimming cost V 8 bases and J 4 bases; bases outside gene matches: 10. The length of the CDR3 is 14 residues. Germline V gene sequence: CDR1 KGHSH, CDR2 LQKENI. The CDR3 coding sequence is TGTGCCAGCACGCGGGACAGGACAGAGTACGAGCAGTACTTC. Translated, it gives CASTRDRTEYEQYF.

The CDR3 spells CASSERLAGYNEQFF. CDR3 DNA sequence: TGTGCCAGCAGTGAAAGGCTAGCGGGATACAATGAGCAGTTCTTC. This rearrangement joins TRBV6-4 to TRBJ2-1; 9 bases agree with TRBD2. This CDR3 comprises 15 residues. After removal of 3 bases from V and 4 bases from J, the junction contained 4 bases not matched to a gene. Looked up from germline, CDR1 is MRHNA and CDR2 is SNTAGT.

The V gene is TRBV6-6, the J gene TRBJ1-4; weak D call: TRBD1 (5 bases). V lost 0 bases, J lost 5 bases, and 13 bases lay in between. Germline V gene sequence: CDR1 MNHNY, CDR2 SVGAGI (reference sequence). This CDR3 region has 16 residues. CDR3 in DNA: TGTGCCAGCAGTTACTCGGGGGGACCTCGGAATGAAAAACTGTTTTTT. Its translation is CASSYSGGPRNEKLFF.

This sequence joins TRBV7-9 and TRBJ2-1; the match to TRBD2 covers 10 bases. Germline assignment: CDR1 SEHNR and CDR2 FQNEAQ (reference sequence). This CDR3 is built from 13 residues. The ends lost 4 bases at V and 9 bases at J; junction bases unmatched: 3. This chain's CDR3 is CASSSSGSSEQFF. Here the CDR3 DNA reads TGTGCCAGCAGCTCTAGCGGGAGCAGTGAGCAGTTCTTC.

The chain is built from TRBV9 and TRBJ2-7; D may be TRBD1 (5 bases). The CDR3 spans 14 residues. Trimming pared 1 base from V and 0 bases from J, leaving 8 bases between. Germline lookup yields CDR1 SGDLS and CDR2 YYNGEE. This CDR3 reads CASSVTGYSYEQYF. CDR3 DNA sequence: TGTGCCAGCAGCGTAACAGGTTACTCCTACGAGCAGTACTTC.

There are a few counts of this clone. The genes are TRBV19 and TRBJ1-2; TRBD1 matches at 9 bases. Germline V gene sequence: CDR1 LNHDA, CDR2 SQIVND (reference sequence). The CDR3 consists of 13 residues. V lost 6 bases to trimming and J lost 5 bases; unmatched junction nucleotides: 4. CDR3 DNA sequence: TGTGCCAGTAGCCCGACAGGGGGTTATGGCTACACCTTC. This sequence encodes CASSPTGGYGYTF.

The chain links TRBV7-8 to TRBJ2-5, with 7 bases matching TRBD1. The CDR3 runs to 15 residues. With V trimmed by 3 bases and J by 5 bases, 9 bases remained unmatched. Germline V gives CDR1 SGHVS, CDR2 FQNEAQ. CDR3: CASSFRQGGLETQYF. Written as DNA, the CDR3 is TGTGCCAGCAGCTTTAGACAGGGCGGTTTGGAGACCCAGTACTTC.

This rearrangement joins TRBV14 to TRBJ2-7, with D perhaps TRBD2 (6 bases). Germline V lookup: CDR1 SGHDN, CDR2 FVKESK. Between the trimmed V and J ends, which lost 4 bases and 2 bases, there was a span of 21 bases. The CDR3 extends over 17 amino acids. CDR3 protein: CASSPRGLADITYEQYF. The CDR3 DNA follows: TGTGCCAGCAGCCCCCGGGGGTTAGCGGACATAACCTACGAGCAGTACTTC. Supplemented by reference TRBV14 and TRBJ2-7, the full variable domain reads EAGVTQFPSHSVIEKGQTVTLRCDPISGHDNLYWYRRVMGKEIKFLLHFVKESKQDESGMPNNRFLAERTGGTYSTLKVQPAELEDSGVYFCASSPRGLADITYEQYFGPGTRLTVT.

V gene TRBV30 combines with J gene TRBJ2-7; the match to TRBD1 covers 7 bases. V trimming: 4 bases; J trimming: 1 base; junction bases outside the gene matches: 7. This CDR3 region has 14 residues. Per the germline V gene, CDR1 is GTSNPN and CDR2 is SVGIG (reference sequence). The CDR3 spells CAWNPGQRSYEQYF. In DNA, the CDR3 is TGTGCCTGGAACCCGGGACAGCGGTCCTACGAGCAGTACTTC.

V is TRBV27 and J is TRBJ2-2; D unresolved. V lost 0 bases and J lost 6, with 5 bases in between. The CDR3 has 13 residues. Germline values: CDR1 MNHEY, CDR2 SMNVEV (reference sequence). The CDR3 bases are TGTGCCAGCAGTTTATCCCCTTCCGGGGAGCTGTTTTTT. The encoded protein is CASSLSPSGELFF.

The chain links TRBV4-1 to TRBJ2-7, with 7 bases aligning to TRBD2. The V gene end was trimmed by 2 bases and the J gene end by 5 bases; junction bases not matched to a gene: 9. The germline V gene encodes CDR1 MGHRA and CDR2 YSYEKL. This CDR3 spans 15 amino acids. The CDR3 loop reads CASSQPWTRFDEQYF. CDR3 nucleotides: TGCGCCAGCAGCCAACCCTGGACTAGGTTTGACGAGCAGTACTTC.

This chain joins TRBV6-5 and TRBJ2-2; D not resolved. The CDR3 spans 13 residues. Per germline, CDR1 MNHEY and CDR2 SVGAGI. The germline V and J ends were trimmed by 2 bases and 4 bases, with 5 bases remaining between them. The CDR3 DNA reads TGTGCCAGCAGTTACGGCAGCACCGGGGAGCTGTTTTTT. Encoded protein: CASSYGSTGELFF.

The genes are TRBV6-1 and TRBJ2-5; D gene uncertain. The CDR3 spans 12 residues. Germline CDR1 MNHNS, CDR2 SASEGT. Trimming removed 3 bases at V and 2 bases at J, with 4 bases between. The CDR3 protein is CASSDRQETQYF. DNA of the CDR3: TGTGCCAGCAGTGACAGACAAGAGACCCAGTACTTC.

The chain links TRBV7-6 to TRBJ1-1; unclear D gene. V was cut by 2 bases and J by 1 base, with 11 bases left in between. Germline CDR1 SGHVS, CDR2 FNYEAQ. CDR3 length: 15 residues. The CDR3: CASSLSGSGNTEAFF. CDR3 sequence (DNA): TGTGCCAGCAGCTTAAGTGGGTCGGGGAACACTGAAGCTTTCTTT. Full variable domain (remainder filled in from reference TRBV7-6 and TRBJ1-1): GAGVSQSPRYKVTKRGQDVALRCDPISGHVSLYWYRQALGQGPEFLTYFNYEAQQDKSGLPNDRFSAERPEGSISTLTIQRTEQRDSAMYRCASSLSGSGNTEAFFGQGTRLTVV.

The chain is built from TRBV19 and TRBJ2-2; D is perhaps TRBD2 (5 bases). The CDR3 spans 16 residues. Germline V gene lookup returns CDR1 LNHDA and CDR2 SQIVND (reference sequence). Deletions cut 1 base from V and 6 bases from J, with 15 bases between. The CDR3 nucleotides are TGTGCCAGTAGTATAGGGGAGAGGGCCCTCGCCGGGGAGCTGTTTTTT. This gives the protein CASSIGERALAGELFF.

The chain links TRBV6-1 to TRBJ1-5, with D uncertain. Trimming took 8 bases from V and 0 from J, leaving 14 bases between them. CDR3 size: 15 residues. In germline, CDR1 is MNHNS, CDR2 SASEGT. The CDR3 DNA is TGTGCCAGCCGTGTGACATTTTATAGCAATCAGCCCCAGCATTTT. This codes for CASRVTFYSNQPQHF.

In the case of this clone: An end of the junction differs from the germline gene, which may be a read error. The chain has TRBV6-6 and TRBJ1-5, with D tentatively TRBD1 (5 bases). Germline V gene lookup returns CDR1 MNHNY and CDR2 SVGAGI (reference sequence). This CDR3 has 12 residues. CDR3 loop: CASKTADSKGNF. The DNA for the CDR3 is TGTGCCAGCAAAACCGCCGACAGTAAAGGGAATTTT.

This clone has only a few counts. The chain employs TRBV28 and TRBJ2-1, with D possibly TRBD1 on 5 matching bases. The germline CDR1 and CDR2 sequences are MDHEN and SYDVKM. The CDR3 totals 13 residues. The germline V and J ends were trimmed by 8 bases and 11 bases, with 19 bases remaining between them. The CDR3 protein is CASGSSPGHQQFF. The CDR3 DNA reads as TGTGCCAGCGGGTCCTCACCCGGACATCAGCAGTTCTTC.

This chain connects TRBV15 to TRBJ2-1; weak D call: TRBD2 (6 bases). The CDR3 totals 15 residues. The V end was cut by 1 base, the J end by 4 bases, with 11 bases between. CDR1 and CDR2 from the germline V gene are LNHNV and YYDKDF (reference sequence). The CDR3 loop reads CATSRGREVYNEQFF. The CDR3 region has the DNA TGTGCCACCAGCAGAGGGCGGGAAGTGTACAATGAGCAGTTCTTC.

The CDR3 DNA is TGTGCCACCAGTACAGGGCCCCAGGGAGGGGCCAACGTCCTGACTTTC. It yields the protein CATSTGPQGGANVLTF. The chain uses TRBV15 and TRBJ2-6, with a possible D match to TRBD1 (6 bases). The germline V and J ends were trimmed by 6 bases and 4 bases, with 16 bases remaining between them. The CDR3 has 16 residues. Per germline, CDR1 LNHNV and CDR2 YYDKDF (reference sequence). The full variable domain, its missing parts supplied by reference TRBV15 and TRBJ2-6, is DAMVIQNPRYQVTQFGKPVTLSCSQTLNHNVMYWYQQKSSQAPKLLFHYYDKDFNNEADTPDNFQSRRPNTSFCFLDIRSPGLGDTAMYLCATSTGPQGGANVLTFGAGSRLTVL.

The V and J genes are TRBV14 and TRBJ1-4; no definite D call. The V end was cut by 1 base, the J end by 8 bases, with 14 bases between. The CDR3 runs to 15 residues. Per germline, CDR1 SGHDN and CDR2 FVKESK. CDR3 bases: TGTGCCAGCAGCCAAGCAAACGGGGAACGAGAAAAACTGTTTTTT. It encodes CASSQANGEREKLFF.

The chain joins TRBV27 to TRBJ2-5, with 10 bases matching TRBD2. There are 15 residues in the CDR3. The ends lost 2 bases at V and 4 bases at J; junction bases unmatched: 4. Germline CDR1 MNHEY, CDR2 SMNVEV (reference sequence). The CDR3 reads CASSLRRLAGETQYF. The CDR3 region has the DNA TGTGCCAGCAGTTTACGAAGACTAGCGGGAGAGACCCAGTACTTC.

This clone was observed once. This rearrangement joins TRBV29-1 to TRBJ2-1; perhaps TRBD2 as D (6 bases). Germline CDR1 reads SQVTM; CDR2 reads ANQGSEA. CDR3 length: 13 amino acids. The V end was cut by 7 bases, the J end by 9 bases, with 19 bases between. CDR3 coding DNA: TGCAGCGCCTCGAATAGACTAGTCAGTGAGCAGTTCTTC. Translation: CSASNRLVSEQFF.

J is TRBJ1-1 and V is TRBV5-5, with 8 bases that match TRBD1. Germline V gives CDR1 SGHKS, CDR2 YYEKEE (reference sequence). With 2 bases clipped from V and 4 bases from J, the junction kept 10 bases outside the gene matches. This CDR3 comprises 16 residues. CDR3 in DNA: TGTGCCAGCAGCTTCGGGACAGGTGCCGGCGGCACTGAAGCTTTCTTT. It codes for CASSFGTGAGGTEAFF.